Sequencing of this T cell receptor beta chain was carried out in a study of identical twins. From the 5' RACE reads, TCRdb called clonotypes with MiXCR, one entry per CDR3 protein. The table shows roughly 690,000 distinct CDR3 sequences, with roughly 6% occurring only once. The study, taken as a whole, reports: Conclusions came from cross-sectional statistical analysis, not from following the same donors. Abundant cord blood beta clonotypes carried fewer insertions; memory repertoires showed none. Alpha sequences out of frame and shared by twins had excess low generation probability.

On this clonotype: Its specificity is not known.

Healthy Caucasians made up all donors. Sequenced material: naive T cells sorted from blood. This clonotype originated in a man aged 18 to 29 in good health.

Written as DNA, the CDR3 is TGTGCCAGCTCAACGAATATACAGGGATTCTCTAACTATGGCTACACCTTC. Protein sequence: CASSTNIQGFSNYGYTF. The chain couples TRBV18 to TRBJ1-2; possible D gene TRBD1, 6 bases. The V gene lost 5 bases and the J gene lost 0 bases, with 19 bases spanning the gap. Germline lookup yields CDR1 KGHSH and CDR2 LQKENI. The CDR3 consists of 17 residues.